The subject of this entry is one TCR beta chain. Its antigen is undetermined. V shed 10 bases and J shed 5 bases, with 17 bases lying between them. Germline assignment: CDR1 MDHEN and CDR2 SYDVKM. The CDR3 spans 13 residues. This record comes from a study of PD-1 blockade in classical Hodgkin lymphoma. Indicated time point: cycle 4 day 1 (C4D1), after less than 7 weeks of nivolumab. After autologous stem cell transplantation all patients relapsed, and prior brentuximab vedotin exposure differed between cohorts. Findings and limits, study-wide: As was reported, newly diagnosed patients showed lower baseline TCR diversity than healthy donors did. Compared with baseline, CD4+ but not CD8+ TCR diversity had risen significantly by C4D1.

Clones were sequenced by immunoSEQ multiplex PCR, and TCRdb holds only the in-frame ones, with some missing. The sample lists fewer than 50,000 clones, 78% occurring once. The chain is built from TRBV28 and TRBJ1-1, with D hard to call. The TCR sequence derives from a human donor with classical Hodgkin lymphoma. The source material was peripheral blood mononuclear cells (PBMCs), sampled before the fourth cycle of nivolumab. CDR3 in DNA: TGTGCCACCCTCATGGCGGGTCAAACTGAAGCTTTCTTT. Its protein product is CATLMAGQTEAFF.